This entry lists 9 T cell receptor beta chains sequenced from one sample in a study of CD4 T cells in relation to SARS-CoV-2 and coronaviruses. Using immunoSEQ multiplex PCR, the repertoire was profiled, and TCRdb retains in-frame clones only, with some absent. The sample consists of some 30,000 clones, 60% to 85% of them appearing once. What these receptors recognize is not known. Before the COVID-19 pandemic, during about 2010-2019, CD4+ T cells were taken from unexposed donors. CD4+ T cells were isolated from the cells after around eleven days of culture. Sequencing was performed on CD4+ T cells from PBMCs, cultured in vitro. These receptors all come from a human donor in good health.

The J gene is TRBJ2-7, the V gene TRBV12-3 or TRBV12-4, with a weak D call TRBD1 (5 bases). The CDR3 has 13 residues. Trimming took 0 bases from V and 6 from J, leaving 9 bases between them. CDR3 DNA sequence: TGTGCCAGCAGTTTAGCTGCAACAGGCGAGCAGTACTTC. Protein: CASSLAATGEQYF.

The V and J genes are TRBV7-2 and TRBJ2-7, with 9 bases fitting TRBD1. Germline values: CDR1 SGHTA, CDR2 FQGNSA. V was clipped by 4 bases and J by 6 bases; unmatched bases: 13. This CDR3 has 16 amino acids. CDR3 residues: CASSSSGTGRSGEQYF. Written as DNA, the CDR3 is TGTGCCAGCAGCTCTTCCGGGACAGGGCGGTCCGGCGAGCAGTACTTC.

The chain is built from TRBV5-4 and TRBJ2-2; 7 nucleotides agree with TRBD1. CDR1 is SGHNT, CDR2 YYREEE, per germline (reference sequence). The V and J ends lost 3 bases and 4 bases, in that order; junction bases with no gene match: 6. The CDR3 is made up of 15 amino acids. The CDR3 coding sequence is TGTGCCAGCAGCTCCTACGGACAGGCCACCGGGGAGCTGTTTTTT. It is translated as CASSSYGQATGELFF.

The chain carries TRBV21-1 and TRBJ2-7; the D call TRBD2 from the table was never checked on the DNA. TRBV21-1 is listed as a pseudogene. CDR3 length equals 20 residues. CDR3 nucleotides: TGTGCCAGCAGCAAAGAGAATATGGGGACTAGCGGGGGGGGCTCCTACGAGCAGTACTTC. Protein sequence: CASSKENMGTSGGGSYEQYF.

V is TRBV7-8 and J is TRBJ2-7; TRBD1 agrees at 9 bases. In germline, CDR1 is SGHVS, CDR2 FQNEAQ. The CDR3 length is 15 residues. Losses at the gene ends were 1 base for V and 1 base for J; bases not matched to a gene: 2. CDR3 amino acids: CASSLGTGVSYEQYF. CDR3 DNA: TGTGCCAGCAGCTTAGGGACAGGGGTTTCCTACGAGCAGTACTTC.

V and J are TRBV5-6 and TRBJ1-6; maybe TRBD1 (5 bases). Germline V gives CDR1 SGHDT, CDR2 YYEEEE. The CDR3 has 14 amino acids. Trimming took 4 bases from V and 13 from J, leaving 18 bases between them. The CDR3: CASSGGTTVSPLHF. As DNA, the CDR3 is TGTGCCAGCAGCGGCGGGACGACCGTTTCGCCCCTCCACTTT.

This clone was seen a handful of times. The chain recombines TRBV7-3 with TRBJ1-6; D gene unclear. The CDR3 covers 13 residues. Trimming took off 3 bases at V and 10 bases at J, with 10 bases between the two ends. Germline V CDR1 and CDR2: SGHTA, FQGTGA. In DNA form, the CDR3 reads TGTGCCAGCAGCTTCCGGAGAGAATCACCCCTCCACTTT. This sequence encodes CASSFRRESPLHF.

The genes are TRBV27 and TRBJ2-3; D is unclear. V was trimmed by 5 bases and J by 5 bases, leaving 23 bases between them. Germline V lookup: CDR1 MNHEY, CDR2 SMNVEV (reference sequence). The CDR3 has 17 residues. The CDR3 spells CASSRAWGGGLGDTQYF. The CDR3 DNA reads TGTGCCAGCAGTCGGGCTTGGGGTGGCGGATTGGGAGATACGCAGTATTTT.

This clone was observed a handful of times. The chain joins TRBV10-3 to TRBJ1-1, with a tentative D call TRBD1 (5 bases). The V gene lost 3 bases and the J gene lost 5 bases, with 7 bases spanning the gap. This CDR3 spans 12 amino acids. Germline V gene lookup returns CDR1 ENHRY and CDR2 SYGVKD. The CDR3 loop is CAISDRATEAFF. The DNA of the CDR3 is TGTGCCATCAGTGACAGGGCAACTGAAGCTTTCTTT.